This T cell receptor (beta chain) is from a study of technical replicates of blood from a handful of donors. This CDR3 is built from 15 residues. V was clipped by 5 bases and J by 4 bases, with 13 bases between them. The germline V gene has CDR1 SGDLS and CDR2 YYNGEE. Libraries were prepared by immunoSEQ multiplex PCR; TCRdb keeps only in-frame clonotypes and omits some of them. The sample carries about 75,000 clones, approximately 96% recorded once. Sequenced input: T cells isolated from PBMCs. The origin of this receptor is a human donor in good health. The chain combines TRBV9 with TRBJ2-6; D might be TRBD2 (5 bases). The CDR3 nucleotides read TGTGCCAGCAGTAGAGGGCCTGGGGGGGCCAACGTCCTGACTTTC. Residues: CASSRGPGGANVLTF.